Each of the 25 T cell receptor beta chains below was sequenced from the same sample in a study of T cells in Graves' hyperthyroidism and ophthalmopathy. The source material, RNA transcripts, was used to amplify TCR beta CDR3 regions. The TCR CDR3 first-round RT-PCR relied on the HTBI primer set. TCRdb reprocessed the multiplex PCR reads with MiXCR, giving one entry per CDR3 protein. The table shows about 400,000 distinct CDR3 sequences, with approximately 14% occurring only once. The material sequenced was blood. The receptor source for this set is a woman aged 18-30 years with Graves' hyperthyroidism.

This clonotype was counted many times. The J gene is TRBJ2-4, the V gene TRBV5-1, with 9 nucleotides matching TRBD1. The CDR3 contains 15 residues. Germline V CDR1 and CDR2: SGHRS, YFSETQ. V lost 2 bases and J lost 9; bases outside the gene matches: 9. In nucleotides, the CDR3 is TGCGCCAGCAGCTTTACACAGGGGGCGCAGGGCATTCAGTACTTC. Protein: CASSFTQGAQGIQYF.

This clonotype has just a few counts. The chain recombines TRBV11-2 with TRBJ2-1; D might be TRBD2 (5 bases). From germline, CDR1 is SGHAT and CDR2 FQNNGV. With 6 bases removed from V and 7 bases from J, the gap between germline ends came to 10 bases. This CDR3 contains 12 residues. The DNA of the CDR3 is TGTGCCAGCAGTCAGTGGAGGAATGAGCAGTTCTTC. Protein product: CASSQWRNEQFF.

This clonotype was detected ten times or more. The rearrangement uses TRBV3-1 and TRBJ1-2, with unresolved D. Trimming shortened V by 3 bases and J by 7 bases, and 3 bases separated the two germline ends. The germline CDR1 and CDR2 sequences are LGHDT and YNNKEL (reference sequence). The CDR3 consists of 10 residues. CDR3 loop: CASSQVGYTF. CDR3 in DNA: TGTGCCAGCAGCCAGGTTGGCTACACCTTC.

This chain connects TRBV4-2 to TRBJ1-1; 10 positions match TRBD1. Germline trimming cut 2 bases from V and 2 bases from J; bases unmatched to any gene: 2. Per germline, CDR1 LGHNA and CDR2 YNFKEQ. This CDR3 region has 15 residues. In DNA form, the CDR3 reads TGTGCCAGCAGCCAAAGACAGGGGGCTAACACTGAAGCTTTCTTT. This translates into CASSQRQGANTEAFF.

CDR3 protein: CSAREHVSGNTIYF. CDR3 coding DNA: TGCAGTGCTAGAGAACACGTCTCTGGAAACACCATATATTTT. V is TRBV20-1 and J is TRBJ1-3, with unresolved D. The CDR3 contains 14 residues. The germline CDR1 and CDR2 sequences are DFQATT and SNEGSKA (reference sequence). Trimming took off 0 bases at V and 0 bases at J, with 6 bases between the two ends.

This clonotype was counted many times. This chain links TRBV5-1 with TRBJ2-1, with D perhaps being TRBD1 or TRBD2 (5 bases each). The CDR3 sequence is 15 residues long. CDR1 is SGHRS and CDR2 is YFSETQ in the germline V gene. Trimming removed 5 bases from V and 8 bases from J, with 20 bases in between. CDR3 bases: TGCGCCAGCAGTTTCCGGGACCACATCGACGATGAGCAGTTCTTC. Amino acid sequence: CASSFRDHIDDEQFF.

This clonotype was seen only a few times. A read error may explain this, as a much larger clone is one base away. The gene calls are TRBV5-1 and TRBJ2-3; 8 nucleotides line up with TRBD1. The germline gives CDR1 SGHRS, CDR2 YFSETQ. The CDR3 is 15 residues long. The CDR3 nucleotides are TGCGCCAGCAGCTCCGGGACAGGAAGCATAGATACGCAGTATTTT. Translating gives CASSSGTGSIDTQYF.

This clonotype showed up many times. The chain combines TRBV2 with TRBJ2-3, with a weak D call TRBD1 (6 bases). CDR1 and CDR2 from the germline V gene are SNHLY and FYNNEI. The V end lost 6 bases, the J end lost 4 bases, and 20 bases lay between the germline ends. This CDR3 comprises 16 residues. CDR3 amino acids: CASSQRGIPVADTQYF. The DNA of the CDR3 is TGTGCCAGCAGCCAGAGGGGGATCCCTGTGGCAGATACGCAGTATTTT.

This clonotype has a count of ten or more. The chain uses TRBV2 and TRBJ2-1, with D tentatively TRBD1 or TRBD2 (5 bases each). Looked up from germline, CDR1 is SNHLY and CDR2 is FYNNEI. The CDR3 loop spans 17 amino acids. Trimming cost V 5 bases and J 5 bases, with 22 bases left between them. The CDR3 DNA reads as TGTGCCAGCAGTCTCTCCCGGGACCCCGGTATTAACAATGAGCAGTTCTTC. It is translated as CASSLSRDPGINNEQFF.

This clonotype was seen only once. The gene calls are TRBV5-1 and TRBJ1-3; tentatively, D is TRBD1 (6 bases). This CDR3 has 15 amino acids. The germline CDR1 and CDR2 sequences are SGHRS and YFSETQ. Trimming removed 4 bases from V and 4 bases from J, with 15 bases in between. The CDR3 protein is CASSLTGGLGNTIYF. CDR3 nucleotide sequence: TGCGCCAGCAGCCTAACCGGGGGGCTCGGAAACACCATATATTTT.

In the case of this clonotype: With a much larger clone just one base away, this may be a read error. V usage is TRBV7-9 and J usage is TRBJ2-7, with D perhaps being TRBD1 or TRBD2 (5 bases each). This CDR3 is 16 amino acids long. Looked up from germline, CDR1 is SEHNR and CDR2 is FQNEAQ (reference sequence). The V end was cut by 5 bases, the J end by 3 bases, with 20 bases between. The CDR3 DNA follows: TGTGCCAGCAGCCCCTCGTCCGGGGCTGAGTTCTACGAGCAGTACTTC. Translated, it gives CASSPSSGAEFYEQYF.

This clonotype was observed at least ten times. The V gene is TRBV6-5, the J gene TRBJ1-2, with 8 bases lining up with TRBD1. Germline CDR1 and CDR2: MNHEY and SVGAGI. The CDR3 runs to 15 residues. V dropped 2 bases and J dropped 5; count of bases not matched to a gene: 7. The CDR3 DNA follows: TGTGCCAGCAGTTACACGGGACAGGAGATATATGGCTACACCTTC. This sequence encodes CASSYTGQEIYGYTF.

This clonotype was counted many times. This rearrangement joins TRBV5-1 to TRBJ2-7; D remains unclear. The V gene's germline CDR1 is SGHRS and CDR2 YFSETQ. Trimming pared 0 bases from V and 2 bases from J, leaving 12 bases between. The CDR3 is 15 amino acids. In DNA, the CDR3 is TGCGCCAGCAGCTTGGATCGACACCAAGCCTACGAGCAGTACTTC. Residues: CASSLDRHQAYEQYF.

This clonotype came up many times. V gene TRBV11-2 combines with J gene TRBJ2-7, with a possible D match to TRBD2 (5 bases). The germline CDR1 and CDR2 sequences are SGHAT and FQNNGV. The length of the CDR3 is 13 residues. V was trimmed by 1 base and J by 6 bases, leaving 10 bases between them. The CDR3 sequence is CASSLVRGLEQYF. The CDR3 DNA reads TGTGCCAGCAGCTTAGTTCGGGGTCTCGAGCAGTACTTC. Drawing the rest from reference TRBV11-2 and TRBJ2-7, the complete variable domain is EAGVAQSPRYKIIEKRQSVAFWCNPISGHATLYWYQQILGQGPKLLIQFQNNGVVDDSQLPKDRFSAERLKGVDSTLKIQPAKLEDSAVYLCASSLVRGLEQYFGPGTRLTVT.

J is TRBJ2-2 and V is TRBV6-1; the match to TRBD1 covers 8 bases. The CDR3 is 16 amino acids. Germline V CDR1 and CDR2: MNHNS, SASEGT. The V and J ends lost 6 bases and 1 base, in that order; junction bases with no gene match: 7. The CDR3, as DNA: TGTGCCAGCAGGGTGGACAGGGAAGGGAACACCGGGGAGCTGTTTTTT. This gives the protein CASRVDREGNTGELFF.

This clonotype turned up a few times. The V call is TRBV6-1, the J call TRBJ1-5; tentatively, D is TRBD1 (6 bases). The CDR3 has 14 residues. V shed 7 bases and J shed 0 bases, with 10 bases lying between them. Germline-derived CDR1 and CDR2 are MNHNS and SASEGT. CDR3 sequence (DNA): TGTGCCAGCAAGGACAGCGATAGCAATCAGCCCCAGCATTTT. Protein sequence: CASKDSDSNQPQHF.

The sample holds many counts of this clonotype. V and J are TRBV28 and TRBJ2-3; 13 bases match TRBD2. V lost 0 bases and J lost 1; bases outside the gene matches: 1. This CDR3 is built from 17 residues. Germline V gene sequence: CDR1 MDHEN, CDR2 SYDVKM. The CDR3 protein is CASSLWTSGGRTDTQYF. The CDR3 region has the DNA TGTGCCAGCAGTTTATGGACTAGCGGGGGGCGCACAGATACGCAGTATTTT.

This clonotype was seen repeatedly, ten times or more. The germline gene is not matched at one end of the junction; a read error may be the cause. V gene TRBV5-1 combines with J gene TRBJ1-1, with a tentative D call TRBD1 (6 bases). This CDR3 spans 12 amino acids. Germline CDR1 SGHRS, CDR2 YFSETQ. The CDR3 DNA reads TGTGCCAGCAGCTTGGGGGCCGGTGAAGCTTTCTTT. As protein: CASSLGAGEAFF.

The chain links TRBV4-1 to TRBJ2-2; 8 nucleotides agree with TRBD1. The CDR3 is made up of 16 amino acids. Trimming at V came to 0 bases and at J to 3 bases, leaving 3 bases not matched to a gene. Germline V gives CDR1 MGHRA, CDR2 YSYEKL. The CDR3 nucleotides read TGCGCCAGCAGCCAAGACAGGGGGCGGGACACCGGGGAGCTGTTTTTT. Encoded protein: CASSQDRGRDTGELFF.

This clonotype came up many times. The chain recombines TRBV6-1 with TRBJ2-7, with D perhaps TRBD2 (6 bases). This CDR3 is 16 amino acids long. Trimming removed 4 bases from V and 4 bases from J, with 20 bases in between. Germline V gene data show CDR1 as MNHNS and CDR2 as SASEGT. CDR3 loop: CASSAPGVANQYEQYF. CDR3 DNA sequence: TGTGCCAGCAGTGCCCCGGGGGTCGCAAACCAATACGAGCAGTACTTC.

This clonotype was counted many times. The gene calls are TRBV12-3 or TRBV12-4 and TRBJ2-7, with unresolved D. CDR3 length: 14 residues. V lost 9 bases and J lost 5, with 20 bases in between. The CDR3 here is CARERRCGVNEQYF. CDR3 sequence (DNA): TGTGCCAGGGAGCGTCGGTGTGGCGTCAACGAGCAGTACTTC.

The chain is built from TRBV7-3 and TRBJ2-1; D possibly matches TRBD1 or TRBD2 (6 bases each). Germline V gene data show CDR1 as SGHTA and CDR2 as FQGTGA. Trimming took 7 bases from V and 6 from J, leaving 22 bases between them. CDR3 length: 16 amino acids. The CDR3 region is CASTRWGAQFGNEQFF. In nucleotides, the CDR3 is TGTGCCAGCACCCGGTGGGGGGCCCAATTCGGCAATGAGCAGTTCTTC.

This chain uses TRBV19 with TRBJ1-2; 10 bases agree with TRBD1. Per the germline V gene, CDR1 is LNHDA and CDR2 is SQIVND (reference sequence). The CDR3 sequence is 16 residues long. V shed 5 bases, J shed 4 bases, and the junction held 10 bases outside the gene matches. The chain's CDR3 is CASSVTGTGDFYGYTF. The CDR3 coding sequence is TGTGCCAGTAGTGTTACCGGGACAGGGGATTTCTATGGCTACACCTTC.

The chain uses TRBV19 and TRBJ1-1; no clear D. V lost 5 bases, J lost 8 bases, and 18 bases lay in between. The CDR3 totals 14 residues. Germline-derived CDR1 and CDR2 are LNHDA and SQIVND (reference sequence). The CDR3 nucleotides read TGTGCCAGTAGTTTGCAGGACCTCCTCGGGGAAGCTTTCTTT. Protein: CASSLQDLLGEAFF.

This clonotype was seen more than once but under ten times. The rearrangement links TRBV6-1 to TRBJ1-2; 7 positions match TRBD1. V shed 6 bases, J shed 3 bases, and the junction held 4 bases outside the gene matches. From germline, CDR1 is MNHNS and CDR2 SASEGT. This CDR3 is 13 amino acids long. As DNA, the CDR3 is TGTGCCAGCAGCCGCGGGACAGACTATGGCTACACCTTC. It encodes CASSRGTDYGYTF.